A selection of T cell receptor beta chains follows, all from one sample in a study of T-cell memory formation after mild COVID-19. MiXCR, run by TCRdb on the 5' RACE reads, gives a single entry per CDR3 protein. Seen here are hundreds of thousands of distinct CDR3 sequences, 15% to 20% observed once, and the top ten hold around a fifth. Sequencing input: PBMCs or a T cell subset sorted from them (not recorded which). The receptors derive from a man between 18 and 35 years old who had mild COVID-19 (a few samples of this study predate the infection). Cell type and time point are not known. CDR3s include the opening cysteine and the closing phenylalanine or tryptophan. The D gene is left open where the match is weak. Some rows have no size entry. The others give once, few or many, or a class for an expanded clone.

length: 13; V: TRBV5-4; D: .; size: few; J: TRBJ2-5; DNA: TGTGCCAGCAGCGCTGGACCGAAAGAGACCCAGTACTTC; CDR3: CASSAGPKETQYF
length: 13; V: TRBV11-3; D: .; size: few; J: TRBJ2-4; DNA: TGTGCCAGCAGCTCACGGGGAGAAAACATTCAGTACTTC; CDR3: CASSSRGENIQYF
length: 17; V: TRBV7-9; D: TRBD1; size: .; J: TRBJ2-6; DNA: TGTGCCAGCAGTCACAGGGGTTCGGGGTCTGGGGCCAACGTCCTGACTTTC; CDR3: CASSHRGSGSGANVLTF
length: 16; V: TRBV20-1; D: TRBD2; size: .; J: TRBJ2-5; DNA: TGCAGTGCTAGGCGACTAGCGGGGTATGAGGGAGAGACCCAGTACTTC; CDR3: CSARRLAGYEGETQYF
length: 13; V: TRBV7-2; D: .; size: few; J: TRBJ2-1; DNA: TGTGCCAGCAGCCAGGATCGGGGATTGGGGCAGTTCTTC; CDR3: CASSQDRGLGQFF
length: 15; V: TRBV6-2/TRBV6-3; D: .; size: .; J: TRBJ1-1; DNA: TGTGCCAGCAGTCCCCCCAAGGATCCGAACACTGAAGCTTTCTTT; CDR3: CASSPPKDPNTEAFF
length: 13; V: TRBV10-3; D: .; size: few; J: TRBJ1-2; DNA: TGTGCCATCAGCGCCGGGACCCACTATGGCTACACCTTC; CDR3: CAISAGTHYGYTF
length: 15; V: TRBV12-3/TRBV12-4; D: TRBD2; size: .; J: TRBJ2-3; DNA: TGTGCCAGCAGTCGGACTAGCGGGGGGATCGATACGCAGTATTTT; CDR3: CASSRTSGGIDTQYF
length: 18; V: TRBV5-1; D: .; size: .; J: TRBJ1-6; DNA: TGCGCCAGCAGCTTGGCAGGCCAGTTGGACTCCTATAATTCACCCCTCCACTTT; CDR3: CASSLAGQLDSYNSPLHF
length: 13; V: TRBV12-3/TRBV12-4; D: .; size: .; J: TRBJ1-4; DNA: TGTGCCAGCAGTTTAGCGCACAAACGAAAACTGTTTTTT; CDR3: CASSLAHKRKLFF
length: 16; V: TRBV24-1; D: .; size: .; J: TRBJ2-1; DNA: TGTGCCACCACCCTGCGCGGGCATACTTACGACAATGAGCAGTTCTTC; CDR3: CATTLRGHTYDNEQFF
length: 18; V: TRBV4-1; D: .; size: few; J: TRBJ2-6; DNA: TGCGCCAGCAGTCAACACACAGGGTTCCCCTCTGGGGCCAACGTCCTGACTTTC; CDR3: CASSQHTGFPSGANVLTF
length: 15; V: TRBV5-1; D: .; size: .; J: TRBJ2-3; DNA: TGCGCCAGCAGCTCGACGGGGGTACCGGCAGATACGCAGTATTTT; CDR3: CASSSTGVPADTQYF
length: 16; V: TRBV5-4; D: TRBD2; size: few; J: TRBJ2-3; DNA: TGTGCCAGCAGCATCCGACTAGCGGGGTCCACAGATACGCAGTATTTT; CDR3: CASSIRLAGSTDTQYF
length: 14; V: TRBV20-1; D: .; size: .; J: TRBJ1-5; DNA: TGCAGTGCTAGAGTCCCAGGGGGCAATCAGCCCCAGCATTTT; CDR3: CSARVPGGNQPQHF
length: 14; V: TRBV9; D: .; size: .; J: TRBJ1-2; DNA: TGTGCCAGCAGCGTAGAGGTCCAGGGAGGTGGCTACACCTTC; CDR3: CASSVEVQGGGYTF
length: 14; V: TRBV2; D: .; size: few; J: TRBJ1-5; DNA: TGTGCCAGCAGTGAAATAAGGGTCCGACAGCCCCAGCATTTT; CDR3: CASSEIRVRQPQHF
length: 13; V: TRBV7-9; D: .; size: .; J: TRBJ1-1; DNA: TGTGCCAGCAGCTTAGGTTTTCCGGGCCAAGCTTTCTTT; CDR3: CASSLGFPGQAFF
length: 13; V: TRBV29-1; D: .; size: few; J: TRBJ1-1; DNA: TGCAGCGTTGAGGCAGCTGTGAACACTGAAGCTTTCTTT; CDR3: CSVEAAVNTEAFF
length: 17; V: TRBV5-4; D: .; size: .; J: TRBJ1-3; DNA: TGTGCCAGCAGCCCAACAGGCGGTCCGGGCTCTGGAAACACCATATATTTT; CDR3: CASSPTGGPGSGNTIYF
length: 11; V: TRBV7-2; D: .; size: .; J: TRBJ1-1; DNA: TGTGCCAGCAGGTTCAATACTGAAGCTTTCTTT; CDR3: CASRFNTEAFF
length: 15; V: TRBV20-1; D: .; size: few; J: TRBJ1-5; DNA: TGCAGTGCTATACGGCAGGGCGGGAGCAATCAGCCCCAGCATTTT; CDR3: CSAIRQGGSNQPQHF
length: 15; V: TRBV6-4; D: TRBD2; size: many; J: TRBJ2-3; DNA: TGTGCCAGCAGTGCGAATAGCGGGGGGGCAGATACGCAGTATTTT; CDR3: CASSANSGGADTQYF
length: 16; V: TRBV9; D: .; size: few; J: TRBJ2-7; DNA: TGTGCCAGCAGCTTAACTAGGACAGCTACTACCTACGAGCAGTACTTC; CDR3: CASSLTRTATTYEQYF
length: 16; V: TRBV6-6; D: .; size: few; J: TRBJ1-3; DNA: TGTGCCAGCAGCTCTCCGGGTGATTTCTCTGGAAACACCATATATTTT; CDR3: CASSSPGDFSGNTIYF
length: 14; V: TRBV5-4; D: TRBD1; size: .; J: TRBJ1-6; DNA: TGTGCCAGCAGCGACACAGGGGGCCTCGGACCCCTCCACTTT; CDR3: CASSDTGGLGPLHF
length: 14; V: TRBV9; D: .; size: .; J: TRBJ1-1; DNA: TGTGCCAGCAGCGTAGAATCGGGTGGCACTGAAGCTTTCTTT; CDR3: CASSVESGGTEAFF
length: 15; V: TRBV7-9; D: TRBD1; size: few; J: TRBJ2-7; DNA: TGTGCCAGCAGCTTACAACAGGGGATGGCCTACGAGCAGTACTTC; CDR3: CASSLQQGMAYEQYF
length: 14; V: TRBV24-1; D: .; size: .; J: TRBJ2-3; DNA: TGTGCCACCAGTGCGCAGGGTGGGACAGATACGCAGTATTTT; CDR3: CATSAQGGTDTQYF
length: 17; V: TRBV7-8; D: .; size: few; J: TRBJ2-7; DNA: TGTGCCAGCAGCTTAGAGGCAGGTCCGGCCCGTTCCTACGAGCAGTACTTC; CDR3: CASSLEAGPARSYEQYF
length: 12; V: TRBV3-1; D: .; size: .; J: TRBJ2-5; DNA: TGTGCCACCAGCCAAACTGGGGGGACCCAGTACTTC; CDR3: CATSQTGGTQYF
length: 12; V: TRBV3-1; D: .; size: few; J: TRBJ1-4; DNA: TGTGCCAGCTCCAGGGTGCGGGAAAAACTGTTTTTT; CDR3: CASSRVREKLFF
length: 14; V: TRBV5-1; D: .; size: few; J: TRBJ1-2; DNA: TGCGCCAGCACCCCGGAAGCCCGTAACTATGGCTACACCTTC; CDR3: CASTPEARNYGYTF
length: 15; V: TRBV7-2; D: TRBD1; size: many; J: TRBJ1-5; DNA: TGTGCCAGCGCGACCCTAACAGGGGCCAATCAGCCCCAGCATTTT; CDR3: CASATLTGANQPQHF
length: 14; V: TRBV7-2; D: .; size: few; J: TRBJ1-2; DNA: TGTGCCAGCAGCTTGTACGGCCAGGACTATGGCTACACCTTC; CDR3: CASSLYGQDYGYTF
length: 15; V: TRBV5-1; D: .; size: .; J: TRBJ1-1; DNA: TGCGCCAGCAGCTTGGGCCTCGCGACTGGGACTGAAGCTTTCTTT; CDR3: CASSLGLATGTEAFF
length: 10; V: TRBV2; D: .; size: .; J: TRBJ2-2; DNA: TGTGCCAGCTCCGGAGTGGAGCTGTTTTTT; CDR3: CASSGVELFF
length: 16; V: TRBV18; D: .; size: few; J: TRBJ2-2; DNA: TGTGCCAGCTCCGAGACCGGGACGGCGAACACCGGGGAGCTGTTTTTT; CDR3: CASSETGTANTGELFF
length: 14; V: TRBV6-5; D: TRBD1; size: .; J: TRBJ1-2; DNA: TGTGCCAGCAGTCTAGGACAGGGTTTAGATGGCTACACCTTC; CDR3: CASSLGQGLDGYTF
length: 14; V: TRBV5-1; D: TRBD1; size: many; J: TRBJ2-2; DNA: TGCGCCAGCAGTTCCAGGGGGCCGGACGGGGAGCTGTTTTTT; CDR3: CASSSRGPDGELFF
length: 14; V: TRBV5-1; D: .; size: .; J: TRBJ2-1; DNA: TGCGCCACTCGAAGGGGGGGGATGTGGAATGAGCAGTTCTTC; CDR3: CATRRGGMWNEQFF
length: 16; V: TRBV24-1; D: .; size: .; J: TRBJ1-4; DNA: TGTGCCACCAGTGAGGGAAGCAGGGGTGACGGAGAAAAACTGTTTTTT; CDR3: CATSEGSRGDGEKLFF
length: 16; V: TRBV6-2/TRBV6-3; D: TRBD2; size: few; J: TRBJ2-3; DNA: TGTGCCAGCAGTTACTACCTAGCGGGGAGCACAGATACGCAGTATTTT; CDR3: CASSYYLAGSTDTQYF
length: 13; V: TRBV2; D: .; size: .; J: TRBJ1-2; DNA: TGTGCCAGCAGTCTACAGGGTTTGGGAGGCTACACCTTC; CDR3: CASSLQGLGGYTF
length: 19; V: TRBV28; D: TRBD1; size: .; J: TRBJ1-5; DNA: TGTGCCAGCAGTGCCCCGGGACAGCGACGTCTATATAGCAATCAGCCCCAGCATTTT; CDR3: CASSAPGQRRLYSNQPQHF
length: 18; V: TRBV2; D: .; size: few; J: TRBJ2-7; DNA: TGTGCCAGCAGTGAAGCGCGGGGACCGGGACACATCGCCTACGAGCAGTACTTC; CDR3: CASSEARGPGHIAYEQYF
length: 15; V: TRBV7-2; D: TRBD1; size: few; J: TRBJ1-4; DNA: TGTGCCAGCAGTCCTTTAGGGACAGAGAATGAAAAACTGTTTTTT; CDR3: CASSPLGTENEKLFF
length: 16; V: TRBV4-1; D: .; size: many; J: TRBJ2-5; DNA: TGCGCCAGCAGCCGGACCTTCCAGGGGATCCAAGAGACCCAGTACTTC; CDR3: CASSRTFQGIQETQYF
length: 15; V: TRBV7-3; D: TRBD1; size: few; J: TRBJ1-3; DNA: TGTGCCAGCAGCTTCGGGACAGGGGCTGGAAACACCATATATTTT; CDR3: CASSFGTGAGNTIYF
length: 17; V: TRBV7-2; D: TRBD2; size: .; J: TRBJ2-1; DNA: TGTGCCAGCAGCGGCAAGGGCCAGCGGGGGGGCCACAATGAGCAGTTCTTC; CDR3: CASSGKGQRGGHNEQFF
length: 18; V: TRBV6-1; D: TRBD1; size: few; J: TRBJ1-1; DNA: TGTGCCAGCATTGGACCGGGACAGGAGACTCCTATGAACACTGAAGCTTTCTTT; CDR3: CASIGPGQETPMNTEAFF
length: 14; V: TRBV5-1; D: .; size: .; J: TRBJ2-2; DNA: TGCGCCAGCAGCTCCGGAAGCCGCGCCGGGGAGCTGTTTTTT; CDR3: CASSSGSRAGELFF
length: 13; V: TRBV7-6; D: .; size: .; J: TRBJ1-1; DNA: TGTGCCAGCAGCCCCGGGGCTTACACTGAAGCTTTCTTT; CDR3: CASSPGAYTEAFF
length: 14; V: TRBV6-5; D: .; size: .; J: TRBJ1-4; DNA: TGTGCCAGCAGACCGACAGCAGGTGGTGAAAAACTGTTTTTT; CDR3: CASRPTAGGEKLFF
length: 15; V: TRBV10-3; D: TRBD2; size: many; J: TRBJ2-4; DNA: TGTGCCATCAGAGGACTAGCGGGGCTCTTCCGCATTCAGTACTTC; CDR3: CAIRGLAGLFRIQYF
length: 12; V: TRBV2; D: .; size: .; J: TRBJ1-2; DNA: TGTGCCAGCAGTGTTGACAGAAATGGCTACACCTTC; CDR3: CASSVDRNGYTF
length: 15; V: TRBV15; D: TRBD1; size: few; J: TRBJ2-6; DNA: TGTGCCACCGGGACAGGGGGCCCTGGGGCCAACGTCCTGACTTTC; CDR3: CATGTGGPGANVLTF
length: 13; V: TRBV27; D: .; size: .; J: TRBJ2-7; DNA: TGTGCCAGCAGTTTATTAGGCCCTTTCGAGCAGTACTTC; CDR3: CASSLLGPFEQYF
length: 15; V: TRBV7-9; D: .; size: .; J: TRBJ1-1; DNA: TGTGCCAGCAGCGGTGGACGGCTGATTAACACTGAAGCTTTCTTT; CDR3: CASSGGRLINTEAFF